The sample holds one count of the clone carrying this TCR beta chain. This entry is derived from a study of siplizumab effects on memory and regulatory T cells. The CDR3 sequence is 16 residues long. V lost 3 bases, J lost 5 bases, and 15 bases stayed unmatched. Germline V gene data show CDR1 as SQVTM and CDR2 as ANQGSEA. The method was immunoSEQ multiplex PCR; TCRdb's version includes in-frame clones alone and lacks a portion of them. Of about 50,000 clones listed, around 98% are singletons. This TCR came from a human donor in good health. V gene TRBV29-1 combines with J gene TRBJ2-5; 7 nucleotides line up with TRBD1. Sequenced sample: naive CD8+ T cells sorted from blood. This CDR3 reads CSVDRGSTGLRETQYF. In nucleotides, the CDR3 is TGCAGCGTTGATAGGGGGTCGACAGGGTTGAGGGAGACCCAGTACTTC.